This TCR beta chain appears in the sequencing data of a study of response to subunit inactivated influenza vaccine. The CDR3 length is 13 residues. V was trimmed by 4 bases and J by 4 bases, leaving 12 bases between them. Germline CDR1 is SQVTM and CDR2 is ANQGSEA. MiXCR, applied by TCRdb to the RT-PCR reads, yields one record per CDR3 protein. Among some 570,000 distinct CDR3 sequences listed, around 11% were seen once. The same sample was also used in a study of T cells expressing NK-cell markers. This second study notes: The authors generated TCR beta cDNA through 5'RACE template switching with UMIs. Sorted CD3+CD56-NKG2C+, CD3+CD56+NKG2C- and CD3+CD56+NKG2C+ T cells were the source of the TCR beta repertoires. Most of the eight sequenced donors tested HCMV-seropositive; one tested seronegative. Roughly 1.0-8% of CD8+ T cells in roughly six donors belonged to dominant NKG2C+ clonotypes. Where four donors were concerned, these clonotypes also led the CD3+CD56-NKG2C+ fraction.

This clonotype originated in a man aged 50-60 years who received an inactivated influenza vaccine. This chain uses TRBV29-1 with TRBJ2-3; D is perhaps TRBD1 (5 bases). This material consisted of PBMCs from blood, taken on the day of vaccination. In nucleotides, the CDR3 is TGCAGCGTTGCTCCTCTCAGGGCAGATACGCAGTATTTT. Residues: CSVAPLRADTQYF.